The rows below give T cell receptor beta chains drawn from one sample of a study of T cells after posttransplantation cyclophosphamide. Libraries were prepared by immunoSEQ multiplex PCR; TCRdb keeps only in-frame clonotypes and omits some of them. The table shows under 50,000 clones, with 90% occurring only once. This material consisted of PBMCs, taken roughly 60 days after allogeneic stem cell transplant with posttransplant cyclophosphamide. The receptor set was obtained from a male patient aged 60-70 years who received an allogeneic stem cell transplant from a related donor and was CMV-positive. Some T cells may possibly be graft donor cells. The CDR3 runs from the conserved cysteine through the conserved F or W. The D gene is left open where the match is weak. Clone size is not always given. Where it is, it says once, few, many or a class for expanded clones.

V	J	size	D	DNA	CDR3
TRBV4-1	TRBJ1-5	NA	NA	TGCGCCAGCAGCCTCGGTAGCAATCAGCCCCAGCATTTT	CASSLGSNQPQHF
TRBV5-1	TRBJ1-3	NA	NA	TGCGCCAGCAGCTCCCAGGGCCACTCTGGAAACACCATATATTTT	CASSSQGHSGNTIYF
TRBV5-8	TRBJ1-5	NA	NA	TGTGCCAGCACCCGGCCGTGGGTGGGCTCTCAGCCCCAGCATTTT	CASTRPWVGSQPQHF
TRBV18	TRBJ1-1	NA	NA	TGTGCCAGCTCATCCGACAAGAATCCTGAAGCTTTCTTT	CASSSDKNPEAFF
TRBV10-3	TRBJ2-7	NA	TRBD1	TGTGCCATATCCGGGACAGGGGGCTACGAGCAGTACTTC	CAISGTGGYEQYF
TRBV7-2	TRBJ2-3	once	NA	TGTGCCAGCAGCTCCCGTGTCGGGGGAAACACAGATACGCAGTATTTT	CASSSRVGGNTDTQYF
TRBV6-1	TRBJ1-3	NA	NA	TGTGCCAGCAGAATCCGCGTTGGAAACACCATATATTTT	CASRIRVGNTIYF
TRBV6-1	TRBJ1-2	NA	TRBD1	TGTGCCAGCAGTGAAGAAGCAGGGGGCAATGGCTACACCTTC	CASSEEAGGNGYTF
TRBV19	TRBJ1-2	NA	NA	TGTGCCACTAGGGAGGTGGGGACAAATGGCTACACCTTC	CATREVGTNGYTF
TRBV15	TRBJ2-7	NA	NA	TGTGCCACCAGCAGAGGGGGCATGTTGGGCCCGTCCTACGAGCAGTACTTC	CATSRGGMLGPSYEQYF
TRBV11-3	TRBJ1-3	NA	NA	TGTGCCAGCACCCAAGACGGGTACTCTGGAAACACCATATATTTT	CASTQDGYSGNTIYF
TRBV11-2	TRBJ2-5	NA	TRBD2	TGTGCCAGCAGCCCCCGCGGGCTAGCGGCGTTAGAGACCCAGTACTTC	CASSPRGLAALETQYF
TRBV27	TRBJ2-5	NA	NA	TGTGCCAGCAGCTCTGTGGTTGGCAAAGAGACCCAGTACTTC	CASSSVVGKETQYF
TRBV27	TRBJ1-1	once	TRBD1	TGTGCCAGCAGTCCCCGACAGGGGGCGAGGAACACTGAAGCTTTCTTT	CASSPRQGARNTEAFF
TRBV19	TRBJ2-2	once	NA	TGTGCCAGTAGTAACCAAGCGGGGGAGCTGTTTTTT	CASSNQAGELFF
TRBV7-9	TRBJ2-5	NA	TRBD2	TGTGCCAGCAGCCAGCTAGCGGGGGAAGAGACCCAGTACTTC	CASSQLAGEETQYF
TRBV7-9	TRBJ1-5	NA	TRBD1	TGTGCCAGCAGCTTGGCCGGGACAGGGAGTCTTCAGCCCCAGCATTTT	CASSLAGTGSLQPQHF
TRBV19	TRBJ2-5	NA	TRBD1	TGTGCCAGTAGTATGCGACCAGGGGGAGAGACCCAGTACTTC	CASSMRPGGETQYF
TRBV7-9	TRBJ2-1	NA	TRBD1	TGTGCCAGCAGATACAGGGGTAGTTACAATGAGCAGTTCTTC	CASRYRGSYNEQFF
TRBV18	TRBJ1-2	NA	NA	TGTGCCAGCTCACCTGGAGACTATGGCTACACCTTC	CASSPGDYGYTF
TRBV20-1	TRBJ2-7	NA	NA	TGCAGTGCCACCCTCGGGGTCGAGCAGTACTTC	CSATLGVEQYF
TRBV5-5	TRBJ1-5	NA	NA	TGTGCCAGCAGCTTCATCGGGGAAGATCCTGGAAATCAGCCCCAGCATTTT	CASSFIGEDPGNQPQHF
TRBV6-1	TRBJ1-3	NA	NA	TGTGCCAGCAGTGAGGGGGCGGGCTCTGGAAACACCATATATTTT	CASSEGAGSGNTIYF
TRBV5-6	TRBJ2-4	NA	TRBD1	TGTGCCAGCAGCTCTGGGACAGGCAAAAACATTCAGTACTTC	CASSSGTGKNIQYF
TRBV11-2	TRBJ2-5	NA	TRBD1	TGTGCCAGCAGCTTAAAGGGACAGGGGGAAGAGACCCAGTACTTC	CASSLKGQGEETQYF
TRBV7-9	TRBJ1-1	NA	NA	TGTGCCAGCAGCCCTTGGCGGGATAGATGGTTCACTGAAGCTTTCTTT	CASSPWRDRWFTEAFF
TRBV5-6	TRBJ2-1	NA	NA	TGTGCCAGCAGCTTGGGAGGGAGCTCCTACAATGAGCAGTTCTTC	CASSLGGSSYNEQFF
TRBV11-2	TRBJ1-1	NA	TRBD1	TGTGCCAGCAGACGGACAGGGAGGACTGAAGCTTTCTTT	CASRRTGRTEAFF
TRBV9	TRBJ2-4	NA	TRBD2	TGTGCCAGCAGCGTAGGATTGGGGGGGGGCAAAAACATTCAGTACTTC	CASSVGLGGGKNIQYF
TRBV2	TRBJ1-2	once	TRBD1	TGTGCCAGCACTAGGGGGGACAGGGAGCTTGACAACTATGGCTACACCTTC	CASTRGDRELDNYGYTF
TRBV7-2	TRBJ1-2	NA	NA	TGTGCCAGCAGCCATGCCCCACAGGGCCCCTATGGCTACACCTTC	CASSHAPQGPYGYTF
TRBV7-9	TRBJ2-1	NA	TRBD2	TGTGCCAGCAGCCCAGCGGGGGGGGCGGGCAATGAGCAGTTCTTC	CASSPAGGAGNEQFF
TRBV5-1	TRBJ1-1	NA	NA	TGCGCCAGCAGCCGGGCGCAGGGCATTGACACTGAAGCTTTCTTT	CASSRAQGIDTEAFF